What follows are 5 T cell receptor beta chains derived from one specimen sequenced in a study of T cells after yellow fever vaccination. Each CDR3 protein gets one entry after TCRdb re-called the 5' RACE reads with MiXCR. The table has approximately 600,000 distinct CDR3 sequences, roughly 12% seen once. The specimen was PBMCs, collected on the day of the yellow fever booster vaccination. Receptor source: a man aged 25-45 years who received the YFV17D yellow fever vaccine.

The genes are TRBV4-3 and TRBJ2-7; 7 nucleotides agree with TRBD2. Looked up from germline, CDR1 is LGHNA and CDR2 is YSLEER. The CDR3 covers 16 residues. V dropped 0 bases and J dropped 1; count of bases not matched to a gene: 6. The CDR3 DNA sequence: TGCGCCAGCAGCCAAGATCGGGTGGGGGGGTCCTACGAGCAGTACTTC. Encoded protein: CASSQDRVGGSYEQYF.

This clonotype was recorded a few times. This rearrangement joins TRBV5-1 to TRBJ2-7, with TRBD2 identical over 7 bases. This CDR3 is 17 amino acids long. The germline CDR1 and CDR2 sequences are SGHRS and YFSETQ. Trimming cost V 4 bases and J 6 bases; bases outside gene matches: 19. CDR3 DNA: TGCGCCAGCAGCCAAACCCCCTCGGGGGGACTTACTATCGAGCAGTACTTC. It codes for CASSQTPSGGLTIEQYF.

This chain links TRBV7-3 with TRBJ2-5, with a possible D match to TRBD1 (7 bases). CDR1 and CDR2 (germline): SGHTA, FQGTGA. The length of the CDR3 is 15 residues. V was pared by 5 bases and J by 2 bases, with 15 bases between. CDR3: CASSARGTSQETQYF. In DNA form, the CDR3 reads TGTGCCAGCAGCGCCAGGGGGACTTCTCAAGAGACCCAGTACTTC.

The chain is built from TRBV6-1 and TRBJ2-2; TRBD1 or TRBD2 may be the D gene (6 bases each). CDR3 size: 13 residues. The ends were cut back, 7 bases at V and 6 bases at J, with 12 bases in the middle. The germline CDR1 and CDR2 sequences are MNHNS and SASEGT. Written as DNA, the CDR3 is TGTGCCAGCATGGAGGGGGTGGCCGGGGAGCTGTTTTTT. Protein sequence: CASMEGVAGELFF.

This clonotype was seen a handful of times. The chain couples TRBV5-1 to TRBJ2-7; a possible D gene is TRBD2 (6 bases). Germline CDR1 SGHRS, CDR2 YFSETQ. The CDR3 has 14 amino acids. V was pared by 3 bases and J by 7 bases, with 17 bases between. The CDR3 bases are TGCGCCAGCAGCTCCCTTGGCGGGACGCTTGAGCAGTACTTC. Its translation: CASSSLGGTLEQYF.